Sequencing of this T cell receptor beta chain was carried out in a study of shared clonotypes between healthy human individuals (dated by TCRdb to 2018 to 2021). About the study as a whole: The cohort comprised two women and a few men aged 18 to 49 years. The study deeply sequenced blood TCR repertoires of about 5 healthy adults to estimate repertoire size and the extent of clonotype sharing between individuals. Per donor, leukapheresis produced somewhere between about 0.94 and 9 billion PBMCs. Different laboratories and diverse techniques were used to prepare libraries and sequence TCR repertoires, to increase sequencing depth and limit assay-specific biases. Per donor, three plates each were used for CD4 naive and CD4 memory, two for CD8 naive, and one for CD8 memory.

CDR1 is given as SEHNR and CDR2 as FQNEAQ, both from the germline V gene (reference sequence). The trim is 2 bases for V and 8 bases for J, with a gap of 6 bases between the germline ends. Including the terminal cysteine and phenylalanine, the CDR3 comprises 11 residues. CDR3 DNA only is kept here, 33 bases in frame from base 1. Details on this clone: No antigen is known for it. Base qualities are not at hand, and no much larger clone is one base apart.

Study-wide findings and limitations: Incomplete sequencing was indicated by rarefaction of sorted-subset datasets, despite the large sequencing depth. Naive subsets generally had larger estimated clonotype richness than memory subsets did. Because the study included a small number of donors, the genetic and exposure-history diversity represented was limited. Across a few donors, approximately 5% of naive CD4, roughly 3.8% of naive CD8, about 2.3% of memory CD4, and roughly 0.41% of memory CD8 clonotypes were shared. Based on pairwise subsampling, the degree of clonotype sharing among donors was expected to be affected by sequencing depth. Higher generation probabilities were observed for clonotypes shared by all four sorted-subset donors than for non-shared clonotypes. Sampling was restricted to blood, and TCR repertoires in tissue are likely to differ from TCR repertoires in blood.

CD8 naive samples were CD45RO-negative cells positively selected for CCR7, giving a CD45RA+CCR7+ population that excluded TemRA cells. The donors were healthy, HIV-negative adults who had no recently reported acute infections or vaccinations. Every donor was a Caucasian adult living in Nashville, Tennessee, USA. Blood was obtained by leukapheresis, after which PBMCs were separated by Ficoll-Histopaque density gradient centrifugation and cryopreserved in liquid nitrogen vapor phase. Analytical flow cytometry was used to check the purity and quantity of each magnetically sorted T cell population. Genomic DNA was isolated from every sorted fraction and measured by UV absorbance on a Nanodrop 2000c. Using the deep immunoSEQ assay, multiplex PCR amplified TCR CDR3 regions from genomic DNA. Extracted genomic DNA from each cell subset was distributed evenly across all wells of several immunoSEQ 96-well plates, and each plate was treated as a replicate. For sorted subsets, approximately 190 ng of genomic DNA, equivalent to 25,000 to 35,000 T cell genomes, went into each replicate PCR. Purified libraries were quantified with a Qubit 3.0 fluorometer, sized on a Bioanalyzer 2100, and re-quantified with the KAPA Library Quantification kit. Each immunoSEQ 96-well plate was sequenced on its own single-read 150-cycle Illumina NextSeq 550 flow cell. In the original analysis: Because the immunoSEQ output held only junctional sequences and lacked quality scores, the filtering could not match the filtering applied to full-length reads. To assign V/J genes and CDR3, sequences were annotated against IMGT germline references using PyIR, a Python wrapper for IgBLAST v1.9. Reads were filtered out if the reads had weak V/J assignments (E-value above 1e-6), no CDR3, stop codons, out-of-frame junctions, or ambiguous translated residues. V3J clonotypes were defined as sequences sharing an identical inferred V gene, J gene, and CDR3 amino acid sequence. Percentage overlap between repertoires was calculated by dividing the number of shared unique clonotypes by the size of the smaller repertoire. Richness of each repertoire was evaluated using RTK rarefaction, the Chao1 estimator, and Recon v2.1 estimates of unobserved clonotypes. Generation probabilities for all TCRbeta clonotypes obtained by the gDNA method from four donors were computed using OLGA. Entries here come from immuneACCESS through TCRdb and include only in-frame sequences with V and J called. Some clones fail to appear in such tables; in the studies checked, an unresolved V gene covers under half of the shortfall, and the cause of the remainder is unknown. D and trimming were read from the DNA, whereas the V and J calls and clone size are those reported in that table. A total of about 800,000 clones appear in this sample, approximately 96% of them only once. The top ten hold about 0.22% of the sample.

Sample: naive CD8+ T cells sorted from blood. Per the publication, the cell subset or site label means: CD45RA+CCR7+. The clonotype was recovered from a man aged 25-45 years in good health. The chain joins TRBV7-9 to TRBJ1-1; the D gene is not confidently resolved. The CDR3 region has the sequence CASSLTQEAFF. At the DNA level, the sequence is TGTGCCAGCAGCTTAACCCAAGAAGCTTTCTTT.